This T cell receptor (beta chain) comes out of a study of shared clonotypes between healthy human individuals. Study-wide background: For every donor, three CD4 naive, three CD4 memory, two CD8 naive and one CD8 memory plates were used.

Whole-study findings and limits: An anticipated effect of sequencing depth on clonotype sharing among donors was recognized.

Each cell subset's genomic DNA was divided evenly among several immunoSEQ plates. The assay was immunoSEQ multiplex PCR, and TCRdb's table has in-frame clones only and misses some. The sample comprises over a million clones, around 97% of which are singletons, and 1.2% rests with the top ten. Adult donors, all healthy and HIV-negative, had no recent acute infections or vaccinations. Of note for this clone: Antigen specificity is unknown.

Sequenced material: naive CD4+ T cells sorted from blood. Specified subset: CD45RA+ positively selected. The clonotype originates from a man aged 25 to 40 in good health.

The CDR3, as DNA: TGCGCCAGCAGCTTGGATTCGCGGTCCTACGAGCAGTACTTC. This translates into CASSLDSRSYEQYF. V gene TRBV5-1 combines with J gene TRBJ2-7; no clear D gene. Germline-derived CDR1 and CDR2 are SGHRS and YFSETQ. The CDR3 sequence is 14 residues long. The V gene lost 0 bases and the J gene lost 1 base, with 8 bases spanning the gap. Looking up the rest from reference TRBV5-1 and TRBJ2-7 gives the full variable domain: KAGVTQTPRYLIKTRGQQVTLSCSPISGHRSVSWYQQTPGQGLQFLFEYFSETQRNKGNFPGRFSGRQFSNSRSEMNVSTLELGDSALYLCASSLDSRSYEQYFGPGTRLTVT.